These T cell receptor beta chains were read from a single sample in a study of blood T cell repertoires in COVID-19. TCRdb's table, derived via immunoSEQ multiplex PCR, lists solely in-frame clones and lacks some. The sample has roughly 200,000 clones; 83% are singletons. The sequenced sample consisted of peripheral blood. Receptor source: a woman aged 25-40 years with COVID-19, enrolled during active disease. The CDR3 runs from the conserved cysteine through the conserved F or W. The order of the fields is J gene, V gene, D gene, clone size, CDR3 protein, CDR3 DNA. The D gene is left open where the match is weak. Size tells how often a clone was seen (once, few, many) or the class of an expanded clone, and some rows leave it out.

>TRBJ1-6|TRBV5-1|TRBD1|NA
CASSTRDRGNSPLHF
TGCGCCAGCAGCACTCGGGACAGGGGTAATTCACCCCTCCACTTT
>TRBJ1-2|TRBV9|TRBD1|NA
CASSVGSGGHNYGYTF
TGTGCCAGCAGCGTAGGGTCAGGGGGCCATAACTATGGCTACACCTTC
>TRBJ2-2|TRBV7-3|NA|NA
CASSFGGRGANTGELFF
TGTGCCAGCAGCTTCGGGGGAAGAGGGGCTAACACCGGGGAGCTGTTTTTT
>TRBJ2-3|TRBV14|TRBD2|NA
CASSPPGAGGAYF
TGTGCCAGCAGCCCGCCCGGGGCGGGAGGCGCGTATTTT
>TRBJ2-2|TRBV11-3|TRBD2|NA
CASSQGTTAGELFF
TGTGCCAGCAGCCAAGGGACTACCGCGGGGGAGCTGTTTTTT
>TRBJ1-5|TRBV28|TRBD1|NA
CASTRDRDQPQHF
TGTGCCAGCACCAGGGACAGAGATCAGCCCCAGCATTTT
>TRBJ1-5|TRBV28|NA|NA
CASRRASVSNQPQHF
TGTGCCAGCAGGCGGGCCTCGGTTAGCAATCAGCCCCAGCATTTT
>TRBJ1-2|TRBV2|NA|NA
CASSASGGYTF
TGTGCCAGCAGTGCATCGGGGGGCTACACCTTC
>TRBJ2-5|TRBV28|TRBD1|few
CASSSGTGGRETQYF
TGTGCCAGCAGTTCCGGGACAGGTGGACGGGAGACCCAGTACTTC
>TRBJ1-1|TRBV28|NA|NA
CASQFTGRAPMNTEAFF
TGTGCCAGCCAGTTTACGGGGAGGGCCCCCATGAACACTGAAGCTTTCTTT
>TRBJ1-6|TRBV10-3|TRBD1|NA
CAISDGQGVSF
TGTGCCATCAGTGATGGACAGGGGGTCAGCTTT
>TRBJ1-6|TRBV7-3|NA|NA
CASSLTPRGGSPLHF
TGTGCCAGCAGCTTAACTCCCAGGGGAGGGTCACCCCTCCACTTT
>TRBJ1-1|TRBV12-3/TRBV12-4|NA|once
CASSVWDTPEAFF
TGTGCCAGCAGTGTATGGGACACTCCTGAAGCTTTCTTT
>TRBJ2-1|TRBV5-1|TRBD2|NA
CASSLGTSGRNNEQFF
TGCGCCAGCAGCCTGGGGACTAGCGGGAGAAACAATGAGCAGTTCTTC
>TRBJ2-2|TRBV11-1|TRBD2|NA
CASSLGLAGITGELFF
TGTGCCAGCAGCTTGGGGCTAGCGGGAATCACCGGGGAGCTGTTTTTT
>TRBJ1-1|TRBV6-2/TRBV6-3|NA|NA
CASSYSMDRIRGTEAFF
TGTGCCAGCAGTTACTCGATGGACAGAATCCGGGGCACTGAAGCTTTCTTT
>TRBJ2-7|TRBV6-6|NA|few
CASSPGRSYEQYF
TGTGCCAGCAGCCCGGGTAGGTCCTACGAGCAGTACTTC
>TRBJ1-6|TRBV6-5|NA|NA
CASRADSYNSPLHF
TGTGCCAGCAGGGCCGACTCCTATAATTCACCCCTCCACTTT
>TRBJ1-2|TRBV4-1|NA|NA
CASSQDPRGFNYGYTF
TGCGCCAGCAGCCAAGATCCCAGGGGCTTTAACTATGGCTACACCTTC
>TRBJ2-7|TRBV7-2|NA|NA
CASSNNRVGYEQYF
TGTGCCAGCAGCAATAACAGGGTAGGCTACGAGCAGTACTTC
>TRBJ1-5|TRBV6-2/TRBV6-3|TRBD1|NA
CASSTDRDQPQHF
TGTGCCAGCAGTACGGACAGGGACCAGCCCCAGCATTTT
>TRBJ2-7|TRBV20-1|NA|once
CSARVGVEQYF
TGCAGTGCTAGAGTCGGGGTCGAGCAGTACTTC
>TRBJ2-7|TRBV6-5|TRBD2|NA
CASNPGTSGSYEQYF
TGTGCCAGTAATCCCGGGACTAGCGGCTCCTACGAGCAGTACTTC
>TRBJ1-2|TRBV7-8|NA|once
CASSHRRSWPYTF
TGTGCCAGCAGCCACAGACGTTCGTGGCCCTACACCTTC
>TRBJ1-3|TRBV6-1|NA|NA
CASSELPPPAGNTIYF
TGTGCCAGCAGTGAATTACCTCCCCCGGCTGGAAACACCATATATTTT
>TRBJ2-3|TRBV13|TRBD2|NA
CASSLRLAGDTDTQYF
TGTGCCAGCAGCTTACGCCTAGCGGGGGACACAGATACGCAGTATTTT
>TRBJ1-4|TRBV30|NA|NA
CAWSVEDRRNEKLFF
TGTGCCTGGAGTGTGGAGGACAGACGTAATGAAAAACTGTTTTTT
>TRBJ2-1|TRBV11-2|NA|NA
CASSVGTLSSYNEQFF
TGTGCCAGCAGCGTCGGGACTTTGAGCTCCTACAATGAGCAGTTCTTC
>TRBJ1-2|TRBV11-2|TRBD1|few
CASSLTWDSDYGYTF
TGTGCCAGCAGCCTAACGTGGGACAGTGACTATGGCTACACCTTC
>TRBJ2-7|TRBV12-3/TRBV12-4|TRBD2|few
CASSFGGEQYF
TGTGCCAGCAGCTTCGGGGGGGAGCAGTACTTC
>TRBJ2-2|TRBV5-1|TRBD2|NA
CASSLTSGGRTGELFF
TGCGCCAGCAGCTTGACTAGCGGGGGGCGAACCGGGGAGCTGTTTTTT
>TRBJ2-7|TRBV7-2|TRBD1|NA
CASRAGQGGPYEQYF
TGTGCCAGCAGGGCCGGACAGGGGGGGCCCTACGAGCAGTACTTC
>TRBJ1-5|TRBV11-2|NA|NA
CASSLVAGRGQPQHF
TGTGCCAGCAGCTTAGTTGCGGGGCGAGGTCAGCCCCAGCATTTT
>TRBJ2-1|TRBV10-3|TRBD2|NA
CAIGTSGRYNEQFF
TGTGCCATCGGTACTAGCGGGAGATACAATGAGCAGTTCTTC
>TRBJ2-1|TRBV4-1|TRBD2|few
CASSQDLRGRAHNEQFF
TGCGCCAGCAGCCAAGACCTCCGCGGGAGAGCCCACAATGAGCAGTTCTTC
>TRBJ1-2|TRBV7-3|NA|NA
CASSLLGGPYGYTF
TGTGCCAGCAGCTTACTGGGGGGGCCCTATGGCTACACCTTC
>TRBJ2-7|TRBV29-1|TRBD2|NA
CSVETSGVTTYEQYF
TGCAGCGTTGAAACTAGCGGGGTTACCACCTACGAGCAGTACTTC
>TRBJ2-3|TRBV11-2|NA|NA
CASSLEGKTSTDTQYF
TGTGCCAGCAGCTTAGAAGGTAAGACTAGCACAGATACGCAGTATTTT
>TRBJ2-2|TRBV29-1|NA|NA
CSVREGESGRAGELFF
TGCAGCGTTCGAGAGGGGGAAAGTGGGAGGGCCGGGGAGCTGTTTTTT
>TRBJ2-1|TRBV11-2|NA|NA
CATRGYNEQFF
TGCGCCACGCGGGGATACAATGAGCAGTTCTTC
>TRBJ2-4|TRBV11-2|TRBD2|NA
CASSLGSGRSLGGIQYF
TGTGCCAGCAGCTTAGGTAGCGGGAGAAGTTTAGGCGGCATTCAGTACTTC
>TRBJ2-5|TRBV20-1|NA|NA
CSERRRETQYF
TGCAGTGAAAGGAGAAGAGAGACCCAGTACTTC